This TCR beta chain was identified in a study of blood T cell repertoires in COVID-19. The method was immunoSEQ multiplex PCR; TCRdb's version includes in-frame clones alone and lacks a portion of them. Of roughly 86,000 clones in the sample, almost 85% were seen once. V shed 6 bases, J shed 13 bases, and the junction held 8 bases outside the gene matches. Per the germline V gene, CDR1 is MDHEN and CDR2 is SYDVKM. The CDR3 totals 12 residues. Sequences were obtained from peripheral blood. This chain connects TRBV28 to TRBJ2-3; 9 bases map to TRBD1. The clonotype was recovered from a human donor in a cohort sampled during active COVID-19. The CDR3 DNA sequence: TGTGCCAGCAGACCCCGGGACAGGGTCGAGTATTTT. Protein: CASRPRDRVEYF.